This T cell receptor beta chain was recovered during a study of post-analysis software for immune sequencing data. Overall study context: The cohort encompassed relapsing-remitting, secondary progressive and progressive-relapsing multiple sclerosis disease courses. The study, taken as a whole, reports: When patients were compared with controls, about five TRBV segments were more frequent, TRBV5-6, TRBV5-1 and TRBV20-1 among them. Same-batch preparations were strongly co-clustered by F measure.

This clonotype appeared a few times. Its matching antigen is unknown. Unique molecular identifiers featured in each of the TCR beta cDNA libraries. With roughly 0.85 to 11 million T cells as the source, hundreds of thousands of cDNA molecules resulted. In TCRdb, the PCR reads were re-called with MiXCR into one record per CDR3 protein. The repertoire holds 450,000 or so distinct CDR3 sequences, with under 55% as singletons. Deletions cut 2 bases from V and 0 bases from J, with 8 bases between. The CDR3 has 15 amino acids. This rearrangement joins TRBV12-3 or TRBV12-4 to TRBJ1-5, with D unresolved. The clonotype originates from a girl aged 5 to 17 with multiple sclerosis. Sample: blood. The CDR3 nucleotides read TGTGCCAGCAGTTTATTGGCTAATAGCAATCAGCCCCAGCATTTT. Residues: CASSLLANSNQPQHF.